The rows below give T cell receptor beta chains drawn from one sample of a study of shared clonotypes between healthy human individuals. The assay was immunoSEQ multiplex PCR, and TCRdb's table has in-frame clones only and misses some. The sample comprises some 2,500,000 clones, approximately 93% of which are singletons, and around 0.37% rests with the top ten. Sequences were obtained from naive CD4+ T cells from PBMCs. These TCRs come from a man aged 18 to 30 in good health. Some clones in this sample may be carry-over from other donors' samples. Each CDR3 is given with its conserved first and last residue. A D gene is named only where the DNA matches it firmly. Clone size is not always given. Where it is, it says once, few, many or a class for expanded clones.

-	TRBJ2-5	TRBV28	-	CASSFSAGFQLGETQYF	TGTGCCAGCAGTTTTTCGGCGGGCTTCCAGTTGGGAGAGACCCAGTACTTC
-	TRBJ1-2	TRBV5-1	-	CASSRNPDNNYGYTF	TGCGCCAGCAGCCGGAATCCGGACAATAACTATGGCTACACCTTC
-	TRBJ2-2	TRBV6-5	-	CASSWVSGNTGELFF	TGTGCCAGCAGTTGGGTCTCCGGGAACACCGGGGAGCTGTTTTTT
-	TRBJ2-7	TRBV6-6	-	CATTYAQAGYEQYF	TGTGCCACCACCTACGCACAGGCCGGCTACGAGCAGTACTTC
TRBD2	TRBJ2-1	TRBV7-6	once	CASSLGVAGGISDEQFF	TGTGCCAGCAGCTTAGGCGTAGCGGGAGGTATTTCTGATGAGCAGTTCTTC
TRBD1	TRBJ1-4	TRBV11-2	-	CASTRQTGYEKLFF	TGTGCCAGCACCCGGCAGACAGGGTACGAAAAACTGTTTTTT
TRBD2	TRBJ2-4	TRBV28	-	CASSSGLAGVIGAKNIQYF	TGTGCCAGCAGTTCCGGACTAGCGGGAGTTATCGGGGCCAAAAACATTCAGTACTTC
TRBD2	TRBJ2-7	TRBV7-9	-	CASSPSRLAGGEQYF	TGTGCCAGCAGCCCAAGTCGTCTAGCGGGAGGTGAGCAGTACTTC
-	TRBJ2-4	TRBV7-9	once	CASSLVFGQTKNIQYF	TGTGCCAGCAGCTTAGTTTTTGGACAGACCAAAAACATTCAGTACTTC
-	TRBJ2-7	TRBV28	-	CASQQAYEQYF	TGTGCCAGCCAACAGGCCTACGAGCAGTACTTC
TRBD2	TRBJ2-7	TRBV7-6	once	CASSTGTSGRYEQYF	TGTGCCAGCAGCACCGGGACTAGCGGCCGCTACGAGCAGTACTTC
TRBD2	TRBJ2-7	TRBV11-2	-	CASSDLAGGGYEQYF	TGTGCCAGCAGCGACCTAGCGGGAGGAGGCTACGAGCAGTACTTC
TRBD1	TRBJ1-4	TRBV7-9	-	CASSPHGTGEDEKLFF	TGTGCCAGCAGCCCTCATGGGACAGGGGAGGATGAAAAACTGTTTTTT
-	TRBJ1-2	TRBV10-3	-	CAISESRAPYGYTF	TGTGCCATCAGTGAGAGCCGGGCCCCCTATGGCTACACCTTC
-	TRBJ2-3	TRBV5-5	once	CASSLDPGRSTDTQYF	TGTGCCAGCAGCTTGGATCCCGGACGGAGCACAGATACGCAGTATTTT
-	TRBJ2-2	TRBV10-1	-	CASSSGTNSPGELFF	TGCGCCAGCAGCTCCGGGACCAATTCTCCCGGGGAGCTGTTTTTT
-	TRBJ1-2	TRBV2	-	CASSDETRYGYTF	TGTGCCAGCAGTGACGAGACAAGGTATGGCTACACCTTC
-	TRBJ2-1	TRBV4-2	-	CASSPVGGGFGNEQFF	TGTGCCAGCAGCCCGGTGGGGGGAGGATTTGGGAATGAGCAGTTCTTC
TRBD2	TRBJ2-1	TRBV7-3	-	CASSLSRTRIHNEQFF	TGTGCCAGCAGCCTAAGTCGGACTAGAATCCACAATGAGCAGTTCTTC
TRBD1	TRBJ1-1	TRBV5-1	-	CASSPDRVGTEAFF	TGCGCCAGCAGCCCGGACAGGGTTGGGACTGAAGCTTTCTTT
TRBD2	TRBJ2-7	TRBV6-1	-	CASSGGTSRSSYEQYF	TGTGCCAGCAGTGGCGGGACTAGCAGGAGCTCCTACGAGCAGTACTTC
TRBD1	TRBJ2-7	TRBV28	-	CASKPGTGPYEQYF	TGTGCCAGCAAACCCGGGACAGGACCCTACGAGCAGTACTTC
-	TRBJ2-7	TRBV27	-	CASSLTDIREQYF	TGTGCCAGCAGCCTTACCGACATTCGCGAGCAGTACTTC